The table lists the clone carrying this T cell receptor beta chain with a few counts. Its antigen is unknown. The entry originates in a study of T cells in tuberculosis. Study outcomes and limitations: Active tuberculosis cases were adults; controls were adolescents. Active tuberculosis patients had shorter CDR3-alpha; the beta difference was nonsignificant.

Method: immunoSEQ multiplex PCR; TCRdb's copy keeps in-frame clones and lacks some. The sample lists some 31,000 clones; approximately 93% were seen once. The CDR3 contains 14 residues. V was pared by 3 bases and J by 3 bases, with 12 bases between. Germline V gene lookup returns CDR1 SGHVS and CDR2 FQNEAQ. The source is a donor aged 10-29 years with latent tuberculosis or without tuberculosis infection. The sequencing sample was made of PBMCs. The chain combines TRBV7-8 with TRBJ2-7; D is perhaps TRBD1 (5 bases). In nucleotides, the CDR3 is TGTGCCAGCAGCTTGGGGCGTGGGTACTACGAGCAGTACTTC. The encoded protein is CASSLGRGYYEQYF.